Following are 27 T cell receptor beta chains from one sample sequenced in a study of T cell responses to AZD1222 COVID-19 vaccine. The method was immunoSEQ multiplex PCR; TCRdb's version includes in-frame clones alone and lacks a portion of them. This table has fewer than 130,000 clones, 92% appearing once. Sequencing used peripheral blood, obtained on day 0 of AZD1222 vaccination. The receptors stem from an adult in good health.

This chain links TRBV4-3 with TRBJ2-7, with no clear D. CDR3 length equals 15 residues. V lost 3 bases and J lost 0, with 12 bases in between. Per germline, CDR1 LGHNA and CDR2 YSLEER. CDR3 sequence reads: CASSQSVTLSYEQYF. The CDR3 DNA follows: TGCGCCAGCAGCCAGTCCGTGACTCTCTCCTACGAGCAGTACTTC.

The chain links TRBV27 to TRBJ1-1; D is ambiguous. The germline V and J ends were trimmed by 6 bases and 9 bases, with 11 bases remaining between them. In germline, CDR1 is MNHEY, CDR2 SMNVEV (reference sequence). The CDR3 length is 11 residues. As DNA, the CDR3 is TGTGCCAGCAGCTCCCCAACGCAAGCTTTCTTT. Translation gives CASSSPTQAFF.

This clone was counted a single time. The chain uses TRBV11-3 and TRBJ1-1, with 7 bases lining up with TRBD1. Germline lookup yields CDR1 SGHNT and CDR2 YENEEA. J gave up 1 base and V 5 bases, and 1 base lay outside the gene matches. The CDR3 sequence is 13 residues long. The CDR3 nucleotides are TGTGCCAGCAGCGGGACAGCGAACACTGAAGCTTTCTTT. It codes for CASSGTANTEAFF. Based on the CDR3 plus reference TRBV11-3 and TRBJ1-1, the full variable domain is EAGVVQSPRYKIIEKKQPVAFWCNPISGHNTLYWYLQNLGQGPELLIRYENEEAVDDSQLPKDRFSAERLKGVDSTLKIQPAELGDSAVYLCASSGTANTEAFFGQGTRLTVV.

The chain is built from TRBV9 and TRBJ2-2; 8 bases map to TRBD1. V dropped 4 bases and J dropped 7; count of bases not matched to a gene: 9. The CDR3 is 15 amino acids. Germline CDR1 and CDR2: SGDLS and YYNGEE. The CDR3 is CASSPRTGTGGELFF. The CDR3 DNA reads TGTGCCAGCAGCCCCCGGACAGGGACCGGCGGGGAGCTGTTTTTT.

J is TRBJ1-3 and V is TRBV10-2, with 10 bases that match TRBD1. CDR3 length: 15 residues. Germline trimming cut 7 bases from V and 4 bases from J; bases unmatched to any gene: 7. The germline CDR1 and CDR2 sequences are WSHSY and SAAADI. DNA for the CDR3: TGCGCCAGCACCATGACAGGGGGCGACGGAAACACCATATATTTT. It encodes CASTMTGGDGNTIYF.

The V and J genes are TRBV9 and TRBJ1-1, with D possibly TRBD1 on 5 matching bases. CDR1 SGDLS and CDR2 YYNGEE come from the germline V gene. V lost 3 bases and J lost 1, with 13 bases in between. This CDR3 is 15 amino acids long. CDR3: CASSGGTGGNTEAFF. For the CDR3, the DNA is TGTGCCAGCAGCGGCGGGACCGGCGGGAACACTGAAGCTTTCTTT.

This chain uses TRBV7-3 with TRBJ1-6; TRBD1 agrees at 8 bases. The CDR3 consists of 14 residues. The V gene end was trimmed by 4 bases and the J gene end by 8 bases; junction bases not matched to a gene: 4. CDR1 and CDR2 (germline): SGHTA, FQGTGA. For the CDR3, the DNA is TGTGCCAGCAGCTCAGGGGGCTCGCATTCACCCCTCCACTTT. This translates into CASSSGGSHSPLHF.

The chain couples TRBV7-7 to TRBJ1-1; D perhaps matches TRBD1 (5 bases). Germline values: CDR1 SSHAT, CDR2 FNYEAQ (reference sequence). The CDR3 runs to 13 residues. The germline V and J ends were trimmed by 5 bases and 7 bases, with 14 bases remaining between them. The CDR3 region has the DNA TGTGCCAGCAGCCCAGGGCCGTACGGTGAAGCTTTCTTT. Translating gives CASSPGPYGEAFF.

The J gene is TRBJ2-1, the V gene TRBV7-8; 13 nucleotides align to TRBD2. CDR3 length equals 19 residues. Germline values: CDR1 SGHVS, CDR2 FQNEAQ. V lost 5 bases, J lost 2 bases, and 12 bases stayed unmatched. The CDR3 bases are TGTGCCAGCAGCGCCCCGGGACTAGCGGGAAGACGAACCTACAATGAGCAGTTCTTC. It specifies CASSAPGLAGRRTYNEQFF.

The J gene is TRBJ2-3, the V gene TRBV7-2, with D unclear. The CDR3 contains 15 residues. The V gene lost 1 base and the J gene lost 3 bases, with 11 bases spanning the gap. CDR1 and CDR2 from the germline V gene are SGHTA and FQGNSA. DNA of the CDR3: TGTGCCAGCAGCTTAGTGGGGTTTGAGACAGATACGCAGTATTTT. Translation gives CASSLVGFETDTQYF.

The chain couples TRBV7-2 to TRBJ1-1, with TRBD1 as a possible D gene (6 bases). Germline V gene data show CDR1 as SGHTA and CDR2 as FQGNSA. The CDR3 length is 13 residues. Trimming left V 6 bases short and J 0 bases short, with 8 bases between. In DNA, the CDR3 is TGTGCCAGCAGGCAGGGGCTGAACACTGAAGCTTTCTTT. Its translation: CASRQGLNTEAFF.

This clone was seen just once. The V and J genes are TRBV27 and TRBJ2-1, with 10 bases matching TRBD2. V lost 0 bases, J lost 5 bases, and 1 base stayed unmatched. This CDR3 comprises 15 residues. Looked up from germline, CDR1 is MNHEY and CDR2 is SMNVEV (reference sequence). Here the CDR3 reads CASSLSSGRNNEQFF. The DNA of the CDR3 is TGTGCCAGCAGTTTATCTAGCGGGAGGAACAATGAGCAGTTCTTC.

The chain recombines TRBV5-1 with TRBJ1-3; D possibly corresponds to TRBD1 (6 bases). The V end was cut by 4 bases, the J end by 4 bases, with 12 bases between. The germline CDR1 and CDR2 sequences are SGHRS and YFSETQ. CDR3 size: 14 residues. The DNA of the CDR3 is TGCGCCAGCAGCCTACAGGGTTTAGGAAACACCATATATTTT. It translates to CASSLQGLGNTIYF.

This clone was observed once. This rearrangement joins TRBV12-3 or TRBV12-4 to TRBJ2-7; D remains unclear. The V and J ends lost 1 base and 3 bases respectively, with 4 bases between them. This CDR3 region has 12 residues. The CDR3: CASSLGHYEQYF. For the CDR3, the DNA is TGTGCCAGCAGTTTAGGGCACTACGAGCAGTACTTC.

In the case of this clone: Germline is not matched at one junction end, which may reflect a read error. V gene TRBV7-9 combines with J gene TRBJ2-7; a possible D gene is TRBD2 (6 bases). The germline V gene encodes CDR1 SEHNR and CDR2 FQNEAQ (reference sequence). CDR3 length: 14 amino acids. CDR3 in amino acids: CASSPSGDFYGQYF. CDR3 DNA: TGTGCCAGCAGCCCCTCGGGGGACTTCTACGGGCAGTACTTC.

This sequence joins TRBV30 and TRBJ2-3, with TRBD2 matching 12 bases. The V gene end was trimmed by 1 base and the J gene end by 9 bases; junction bases not matched to a gene: 2. CDR1 and CDR2 (germline): GTSNPN, SVGIG (reference sequence). This CDR3 has 13 residues. CDR3 loop: CAWSGTSGNTQYF. CDR3 nucleotides: TGTGCCTGGAGTGGGACTAGCGGGAACACGCAGTATTTT.

This chain joins TRBV18 and TRBJ1-1, with TRBD1 identical over 9 bases. This CDR3 comprises 15 residues. From germline, CDR1 is KGHSH and CDR2 LQKENI. The V and J ends lost 6 bases and 5 bases, in that order; junction bases with no gene match: 10. CDR3 nucleotides: TGTGCCAGCTCCCCGCGGGGACAGGGAAGAACTGAAGCTTTCTTT. It yields the protein CASSPRGQGRTEAFF.

The V and J genes are TRBV9 and TRBJ2-3; TRBD2 matches 10 bases. This CDR3 is 16 amino acids long. CDR1 and CDR2 (germline): SGDLS, YYNGEE. With V trimmed by 3 bases and J by 2 bases, 6 bases remained unmatched. CDR3 region: CASSASGGLLTDTQYF. The CDR3 DNA is TGTGCCAGCAGCGCTAGCGGGGGCCTCCTCACAGATACGCAGTATTTT.

V gene TRBV7-8 combines with J gene TRBJ1-1; D possibly corresponds to TRBD1 (5 bases). The CDR3 covers 13 residues. From germline, CDR1 is SGHVS and CDR2 FQNEAQ. Trimming took 1 base from V and 7 from J, leaving 10 bases between them. The CDR3 sequence is CASSLGRDLEAFF. The CDR3 bases are TGTGCCAGCAGCTTAGGGCGGGACCTTGAAGCTTTCTTT.

The chain joins TRBV19 to TRBJ2-7; 9 bases are shared with TRBD1. V was clipped by 4 bases and J by 6 bases; unmatched bases: 10. The germline gives CDR1 LNHDA, CDR2 SQIVND (reference sequence). The CDR3 runs 15 residues. The CDR3 sequence: CASSSTGTGISEQYF. The CDR3 nucleotides are TGTGCCAGTAGTAGTACCGGGACAGGGATTTCCGAGCAGTACTTC.

The DNA for the CDR3 is TGTGCCAGTAGCGGAGGGACCCCTCTCACAGATACGCAGTATTTT. Its translation: CASSGGTPLTDTQYF. This chain connects TRBV19 to TRBJ2-3; D possibly corresponds to TRBD2 (6 bases). Looked up from germline, CDR1 is LNHDA and CDR2 is SQIVND (reference sequence). CDR3 length: 15 residues. Trimming left V 6 bases short and J 2 bases short, with 15 bases between.

The genes are TRBV5-1 and TRBJ2-1; 10 nucleotides match TRBD1. Germline CDR1 is SGHRS and CDR2 is YFSETQ. V lost 2 bases to trimming and J lost 2 bases; unmatched junction nucleotides: 4. The CDR3 consists of 16 residues. CDR3 DNA: TGCGCCAGCAGCTTTCTCGGACAGGGGGCCTACAATGAGCAGTTCTTC. Its translation: CASSFLGQGAYNEQFF.

The V and J genes are TRBV9 and TRBJ2-2; 8 bases line up with TRBD1. This CDR3 is built from 15 residues. V gave up 5 bases and J gave up 4 bases; unmatched junction bases: 7. Germline assignment: CDR1 SGDLS and CDR2 YYNGEE. CDR3 DNA: TGTGCCAGCAGATTCGGACAGGGCTTCACCGGGGAGCTGTTTTTT. Translation: CASRFGQGFTGELFF.

The chain carries TRBV5-5 and TRBJ1-2; no reliable D call. The germline CDR1 and CDR2 sequences are SGHKS and YYEKEE (reference sequence). The CDR3 contains 17 residues. Trimming took off 3 bases at V and 8 bases at J, with 26 bases between the two ends. The CDR3 nucleotides read TGTGCCAGCAGCTCCCGTGGGGTCTTTACTTCCGAGACGGGCTACACCTTC. This translates into CASSSRGVFTSETGYTF.

The chain couples TRBV2 to TRBJ2-5; D gene ambiguous. This CDR3 has 12 residues. In germline, CDR1 is SNHLY, CDR2 FYNNEI. Trimming removed 0 bases from V and 9 bases from J, with 8 bases in between. The CDR3: CASSEALRAQYF. In DNA, the CDR3 is TGTGCCAGCAGTGAAGCGCTTAGGGCCCAGTACTTC.

Only one count was recorded for this clone. At one boundary the junction diverges from the germline segment, which might be a read error. V and J are TRBV7-2 and TRBJ2-6, with a possible D match to TRBD2 (6 bases). This CDR3 contains 16 residues. Germline assignment: CDR1 SGHTA and CDR2 FQGNSA. In nucleotides, the CDR3 is TGTGCCAGCAGATTAGGAGGGCTGGGTGGGGCCAACGTCCTGACTTTC. Translated, it gives CASRLGGLGGANVLTF.

The chain has TRBV3-1 (or the pseudogene TRBV3-2) and TRBJ1-1; D remains unclear. Germline values: CDR1 LGHDT, CDR2 YNNKEL (reference sequence). This CDR3 contains 16 residues. V lost 4 bases and J 5 bases, leaving 20 bases between the germline ends. CDR3 sequence: CASSRRVSQVETEAFF. The CDR3 nucleotides are TGTGCCAGCAGCCGCCGGGTCTCCCAAGTGGAGACTGAAGCTTTCTTT.